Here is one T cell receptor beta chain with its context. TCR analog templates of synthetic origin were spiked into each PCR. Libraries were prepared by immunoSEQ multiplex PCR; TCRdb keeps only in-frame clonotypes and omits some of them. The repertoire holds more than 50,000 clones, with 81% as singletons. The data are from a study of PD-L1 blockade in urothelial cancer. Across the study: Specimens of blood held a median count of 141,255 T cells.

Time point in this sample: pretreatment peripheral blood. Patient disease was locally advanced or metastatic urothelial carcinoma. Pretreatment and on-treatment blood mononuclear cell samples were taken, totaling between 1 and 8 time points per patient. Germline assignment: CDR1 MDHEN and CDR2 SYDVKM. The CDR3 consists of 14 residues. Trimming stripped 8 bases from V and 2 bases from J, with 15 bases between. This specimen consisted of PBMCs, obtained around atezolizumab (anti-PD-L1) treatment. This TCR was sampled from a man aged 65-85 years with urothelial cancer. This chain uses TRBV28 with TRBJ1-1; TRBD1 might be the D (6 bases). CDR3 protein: CASSRVRGNTEAFF. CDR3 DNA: TGTGCCAGCTCCAGGGTCAGGGGTAACACTGAAGCTTTCTTT. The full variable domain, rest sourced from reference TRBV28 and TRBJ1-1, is DVKVTQSSRYLVKRTGEKVFLECVQDMDHENMFWYRQDPGLGLRLIYFSYDVKMKEKGDIPEGYSVSREKKERFSLILESASTNQTSMYLCASSRVRGNTEAFFGQGTRLTVV.